The 20 T cell receptor beta chains in this list originate from one sample, sequenced in a study of cytomegalovirus exposure and HLA in healthy donors listed by TCRdb under 2017. To prepare the library, the immunoSEQ multiplex PCR assay was applied. For the multiplex PCR, a mixture combining 60 forward primers for TCR Vbeta segments and 13 reverse primers for TCR Jbeta segments was used. TCRdb limited this immuneACCESS table to in-frame rearrangements with V and J called. A share of clones is missing; checked studies link under half to unresolved V genes, and the rest is unexplained. This sample holds approximately 190,000 clones; approximately 78% were observed only once. The ten top clones hold under 0.9% of the sample. Sequencing was performed on PBMCs. The source is a woman aged 18-35 years in good health and CMV-seronegative.

The chain is built from TRBV6-5 and TRBJ1-3; D is unclear. The germline gives CDR1 MNHEY, CDR2 SVGAGI. The CDR3 is 13 amino acids. V lost 5 bases, J lost 6 bases, and 11 bases lay in between. CDR3 DNA: TGTGCCAGCAGTAAGGTAGCCGAAAACACCATATATTTT. Residues: CASSKVAENTIYF.

The CDR3 spells CASSLDSGVATQYF. The CDR3 nucleotides are TGTGCCAGCAGCTTAGATTCAGGGGTGGCGACCCAGTACTTC. The chain carries TRBV7-2 and TRBJ2-5; maybe TRBD1 (6 bases). The CDR3 has 14 amino acids. V was trimmed by 1 base and J by 7 bases, leaving 13 bases between them. The germline gives CDR1 SGHTA, CDR2 FQGNSA.

This clone was counted a single time. CDR3 protein: CASSPQTGTGSYGYTF. The CDR3 region has the DNA TGTGCCAGCAGTCCACAAACAGGGACAGGGAGTTATGGCTACACCTTC. V is TRBV27 and J is TRBJ1-2; 9 nucleotides line up with TRBD1. This CDR3 comprises 16 residues. V gave up 5 bases and J gave up 5 bases; unmatched junction bases: 12. Germline V gene sequence: CDR1 MNHEY, CDR2 SMNVEV (reference sequence).

J is TRBJ1-4 and V is TRBV5-1; tentatively, D is TRBD1 (6 bases). The V end was cut by 0 bases, the J end by 7 bases, with 16 bases between. The CDR3 length is 16 residues. Per the germline V gene, CDR1 is SGHRS and CDR2 is YFSETQ. This CDR3 reads CASSLAGTSTGEKLFF. DNA of the CDR3: TGCGCCAGCAGCTTGGCCGGGACATCCACGGGTGAAAAACTGTTTTTT.

V gene TRBV11-2 combines with J gene TRBJ2-3, with 16 bases that match TRBD2. Germline CDR1 SGHAT, CDR2 FQNNGV. The V gene end was trimmed by 8 bases and the J gene end by 6 bases; junction bases not matched to a gene: 8. This CDR3 is 16 amino acids long. The DNA for the CDR3 is TGTGCCAGCGGGAGGGGACTAGCGGGAGGGGGGGATACGCAGTATTTT. Translating it yields CASGRGLAGGGDTQYF.

The V call is TRBV10-2, the J call TRBJ1-4, with 7 bases identical to TRBD1. V lost 3 bases and J lost 6; bases outside the gene matches: 10. CDR1 WSHSY and CDR2 SAAADI come from the germline V gene. This CDR3 comprises 16 residues. The DNA of the CDR3 is TGCGCCAGCAGTGATATATCCCGCAGGGGGGATGAAAAACTGTTTTTT. Amino acid sequence: CASSDISRRGDEKLFF.

The sample holds a few counts of this clone. This chain connects TRBV6-5 to TRBJ1-2, with D possibly matching TRBD1 (6 bases). Germline assignment: CDR1 MNHEY and CDR2 SVGAGI. Trimming stripped 3 bases from V and 4 bases from J, with 15 bases between. This CDR3 has 15 residues. The CDR3 sequence: CASSYSSLDSYGYTF. The CDR3 DNA reads TGTGCCAGCAGTTATTCCTCCCTGGACAGCTATGGCTACACCTTC.

The chain carries TRBV5-1 and TRBJ2-5; 12 bases match TRBD1. Germline values: CDR1 SGHRS, CDR2 YFSETQ. The CDR3 runs to 16 residues. V trimming: 0 bases; J trimming: 5 bases; junction bases outside the gene matches: 5. The CDR3 DNA follows: TGCGCCAGCAGCTTGGAGGGACAGGGGGCCGGGGAGACCCAGTACTTC. It translates to CASSLEGQGAGETQYF.

The chain recombines TRBV6-5 with TRBJ1-5; tentatively, D is TRBD1 (6 bases). Germline CDR1 reads MNHEY; CDR2 reads SVGAGI. The CDR3 covers 15 residues. V lost 0 bases, J lost 0 bases, and 6 bases lay in between. The DNA for the CDR3 is TGTGCCAGCAGTTACTCCAGGGGTAGCAATCAGCCCCAGCATTTT. This translates into CASSYSRGSNQPQHF.

This clone was counted only a few times. V is TRBV14 and J is TRBJ2-1; 11 nucleotides agree with TRBD2. J lost 0 bases, V lost 2 bases, and 3 bases had no gene match. The germline V gene encodes CDR1 SGHDN and CDR2 FVKESK. The CDR3 extends over 17 amino acids. The CDR3 DNA is TGTGCCAGCAGCCAATTAGCGGGGGGGATCTCCTACAATGAGCAGTTCTTC. Protein product: CASSQLAGGISYNEQFF.

The chain combines TRBV4-1 with TRBJ1-5; TRBD1 matches 8 bases. Germline values: CDR1 MGHRA, CDR2 YSYEKL. The trim removed 7 bases at V and 3 bases at J, leaving 8 bases unmatched. The CDR3 length is 15 residues. The CDR3 reads CASTRDRTPNQPQHF. DNA for the CDR3: TGCGCCAGCACCCGGGACAGGACACCCAATCAGCCCCAGCATTTT.

This clone was seen only once. The chain is built from TRBV6-6 and TRBJ2-3; 14 bases map to TRBD2. Per germline, CDR1 MNHNY and CDR2 SVGAGI (reference sequence). The V segment lost 10 bases and the J segment 0 bases; nucleotides outside the gene matches: 3. This CDR3 is built from 15 residues. The CDR3 region has the DNA TGTGCCACGGGACTAGCGGGAGCGAGCACAGATACGCAGTATTTT. It is translated as CATGLAGASTDTQYF.

The chain is built from TRBV28 and TRBJ1-6; D might be TRBD1 (5 bases). The CDR3 sequence is 14 residues long. Deletions cut 7 bases from V and 10 bases from J, with 17 bases between. The germline V gene has CDR1 MDHEN and CDR2 SYDVKM. The CDR3 sequence: CASMRGLPGSPLHF. CDR3 DNA: TGTGCCAGCATGCGGGGCCTCCCAGGATCACCCCTCCACTTT.

This clone has only a few counts. This chain joins TRBV5-5 and TRBJ2-5, with D perhaps matching TRBD1 (6 bases). The CDR3 loop spans 16 amino acids. Trimming shortened V by 1 base and J by 4 bases, and 17 bases separated the two germline ends. The germline gives CDR1 SGHKS, CDR2 YYEKEE (reference sequence). The chain's CDR3 is CASSLWGQGWGETQYF. The CDR3 DNA follows: TGTGCCAGCAGCTTGTGGGGACAAGGGTGGGGAGAGACCCAGTACTTC.

The chain joins TRBV28 to TRBJ1-2, with D maybe TRBD1 (5 bases). Germline values: CDR1 MDHEN, CDR2 SYDVKM. Trimming removed 5 bases at V and 8 bases at J, with 21 bases between. The CDR3 sequence is 15 residues long. CDR3 protein: CASSPGLRTWTGYTF. In DNA, the CDR3 is TGTGCCAGCAGTCCCGGTTTGAGGACATGGACGGGCTACACCTTC.

This chain joins TRBV14 and TRBJ2-7; D possibly corresponds to TRBD1 (5 bases). CDR3 length equals 13 residues. CDR1 is SGHDN, CDR2 FVKESK, per germline. Trimming took 3 bases from V and 4 from J, leaving 10 bases between them. This CDR3 reads CASSQPGWYEQYF. CDR3 nucleotide sequence: TGTGCCAGCAGCCAGCCAGGGTGGTACGAGCAGTACTTC. Supplemented by reference TRBV14 and TRBJ2-7, the full variable domain reads EAGVTQFPSHSVIEKGQTVTLRCDPISGHDNLYWYRRVMGKEIKFLLHFVKESKQDESGMPNNRFLAERTGGTYSTLKVQPAELEDSGVYFCASSQPGWYEQYFGPGTRLTVT.

CDR3 residues: CATTFEARSTEAFF. For the CDR3, the DNA is TGCGCCACCACGTTCGAAGCGCGAAGCACTGAAGCTTTCTTT. The J gene is TRBJ1-1, the V gene TRBV10-2; the D is unclear. Germline CDR1 is WSHSY and CDR2 is SAAADI. V lost 10 bases to trimming and J lost 4 bases, with 19 bases between them. The CDR3 runs to 14 residues.

CDR3 in DNA: TGCAGCGGAGGGCGGGGGGGTTACACAGATACGCAGTATTTT. It translates to CSGGRGGYTDTQYF. The chain carries TRBV29-1 and TRBJ2-3, with 9 positions matching TRBD2. Germline loops: CDR1 SQVTM, CDR2 ANQGSEA. The CDR3 runs 14 residues. With 7 bases clipped from V and 2 bases from J, the junction kept 7 bases outside the gene matches.

The chain carries TRBV5-4 and TRBJ1-4, with D possibly TRBD1 on 5 matching bases. The CDR3 sequence is 14 residues long. CDR1 SGHNT and CDR2 YYREEE come from the germline V gene (reference sequence). V lost 2 bases and J lost 7, with 12 bases in between. Written as DNA, the CDR3 is TGTGCCAGCAGCTTCGACAGTTACAGTGAAAAACTGTTTTTT. Amino acid sequence: CASSFDSYSEKLFF.

In this sample, this clone turned up a few times. The genes are TRBV6-5 and TRBJ1-1; D is ambiguous. Trimming pared 6 bases from V and 2 bases from J, leaving 4 bases between. CDR3 length: 11 amino acids. Per the germline V gene, CDR1 is MNHEY and CDR2 is SVGAGI. The CDR3 coding sequence is TGTGCCAGCAGGACAAACACTGAAGCTTTCTTT. It translates to CASRTNTEAFF.